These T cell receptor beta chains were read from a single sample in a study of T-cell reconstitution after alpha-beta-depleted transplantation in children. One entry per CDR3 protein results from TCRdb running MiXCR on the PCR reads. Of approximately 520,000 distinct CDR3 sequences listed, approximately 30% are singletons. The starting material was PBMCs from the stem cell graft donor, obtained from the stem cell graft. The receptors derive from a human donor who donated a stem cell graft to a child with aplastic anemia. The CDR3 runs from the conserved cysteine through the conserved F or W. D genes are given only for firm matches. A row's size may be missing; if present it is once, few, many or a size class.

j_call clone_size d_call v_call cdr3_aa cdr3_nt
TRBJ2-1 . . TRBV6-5 CASSYTGNGYNEQFF TGTGCCAGCAGTTACACCGGGAACGGGTACAATGAGCAGTTCTTC
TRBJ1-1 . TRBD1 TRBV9 CASTGGENTEAFF TGTGCCAGCACAGGGGGAGAGAACACTGAAGCTTTCTTT
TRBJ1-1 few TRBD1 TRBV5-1 CASSLANQGARTEAFF TGCGCCAGCAGCTTGGCGAATCAGGGGGCGAGAACTGAAGCTTTCTTT
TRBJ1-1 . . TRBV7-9 CASSLGNPEMNTEAFF TGTGCCAGCAGCTTAGGAAACCCAGAGATGAACACTGAAGCTTTCTTT
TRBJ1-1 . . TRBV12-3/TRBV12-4 CASSLRESGTEAFF TGTGCCAGCAGTTTAAGGGAGTCCGGAACTGAAGCTTTCTTT
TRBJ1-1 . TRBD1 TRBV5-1 CASSASRIRDRELNTEAFF TGCGCCAGCAGCGCCTCGAGGATCCGGGACAGGGAACTGAACACTGAAGCTTTCTTT
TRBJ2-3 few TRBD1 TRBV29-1 CSTRDSLVPQYF TGCAGCACCCGGGACAGCCTAGTTCCGCAGTATTTT
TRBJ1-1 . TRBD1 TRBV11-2 CDSRGQVTNTEAFF TGTGACAGCAGGGGACAGGTGACGAACACTGAAGCTTTCTTT
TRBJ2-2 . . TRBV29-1 CSVDGAVVGELFF TGCAGCGTTGACGGGGCGGTGGTTGGGGAGCTGTTTTTT
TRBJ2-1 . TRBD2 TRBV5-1 CASSSSGRANNEQFF TGCGCCAGCAGCTCAAGCGGGAGGGCTAACAATGAGCAGTTCTTC
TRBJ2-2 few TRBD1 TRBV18 CASSPLGQPNTGELFF TGTGCCAGCTCACCCTTGGGACAGCCGAACACCGGGGAGCTGTTTTTT
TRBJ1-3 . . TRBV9 CASSVEVDASSGNTIYF TGTGCCAGCAGCGTAGAGGTGGACGCTTCCTCTGGAAACACCATATATTTT
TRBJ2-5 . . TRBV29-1 CSVVRAGQETQYF TGCAGCGTTGTGCGAGCGGGTCAAGAGACCCAGTACTTC
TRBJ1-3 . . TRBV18 CASSPTQGAGNTIYF TGTGCCAGCTCACCCACACAGGGAGCGGGAAACACCATATATTTT
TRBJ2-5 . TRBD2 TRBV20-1 CSATRGLAGEETQYF TGCAGTGCTACGAGGGGACTAGCGGGAGAGGAGACCCAGTACTTC
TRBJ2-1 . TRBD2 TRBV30 CAWSVGTSGFNEQFF TGTGCCTGGAGTGTAGGGACTAGCGGGTTTAATGAGCAGTTCTTC
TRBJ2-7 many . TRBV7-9 CASSLSYEQYF TGTGCCAGCAGCTTGTCCTACGAGCAGTACTTC
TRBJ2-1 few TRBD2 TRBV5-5 CASSLGLAGVFNEQFF TGTGCCAGCAGCTTGGGACTAGCGGGAGTTTTTAATGAGCAGTTCTTC
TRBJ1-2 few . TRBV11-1 CASSIDRGGGYTF TGTGCCAGCAGTATAGATCGGGGAGGTGGCTACACCTTC
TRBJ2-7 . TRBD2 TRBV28 CASSPIAGGWYEQYF TGTGCCAGCAGCCCAATAGCGGGAGGTTGGTACGAGCAGTACTTC
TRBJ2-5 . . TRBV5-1 CASRASQTQYF TGCGCCAGCAGGGCCAGCCAGACCCAGTACTTC
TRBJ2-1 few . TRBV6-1 CASSWTVPTSYNEQFF TGTGCCAGCAGCTGGACAGTCCCGACTTCCTACAATGAGCAGTTCTTC
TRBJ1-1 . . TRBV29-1 CRANRDGKAFF TGCAGGGCGAACCGGGACGGTAAAGCTTTCTTT
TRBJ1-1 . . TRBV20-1 CSARPSGQWMNTEAFF TGCAGTGCTAGGCCCTCTGGACAGTGGATGAACACTGAAGCTTTCTTT
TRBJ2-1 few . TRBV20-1 CSAADSSSYNEQFF TGCAGTGCTGCGGACTCGAGCTCCTACAATGAGCAGTTCTTC
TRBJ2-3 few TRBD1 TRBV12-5 CASGLVPTGTGGTDTQYF TGTGCTAGTGGTTTGGTACCTACCGGGACAGGGGGGACAGATACGCAGTATTTT
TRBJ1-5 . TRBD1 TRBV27 CASRRDGQGENQPQHF TGTGCCAGCAGGCGAGATGGACAGGGAGAAAATCAGCCCCAGCATTTT
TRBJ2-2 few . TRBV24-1 CATSDPPGGTGELFF TGTGCCACCAGTGATCCCCCGGGTGGTACCGGGGAGCTGTTTTTT
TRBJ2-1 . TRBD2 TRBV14 CASSLNPGTSEGNEQFF TGTGCCAGCAGCCTCAATCCCGGGACTAGCGAAGGAAATGAGCAGTTCTTC
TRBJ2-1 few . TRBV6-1 CASSEEIQYNEQFF TGTGCCAGCAGTGAAGAAATCCAATACAATGAGCAGTTCTTC
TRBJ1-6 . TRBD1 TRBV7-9 CASSFDRANSPLHF TGTGCCAGCAGCTTCGACAGGGCCAATTCACCCCTCCACTTT
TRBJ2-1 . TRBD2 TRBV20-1 CSAARTSGGSYNEQFF TGCAGTGCCGCCCGGACTAGCGGGGGATCTTACAATGAGCAGTTCTTC
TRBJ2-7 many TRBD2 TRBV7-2 CASSLDGTSRYEQYF TGTGCCAGCAGCTTAGATGGGACTAGCCGATACGAGCAGTACTTC
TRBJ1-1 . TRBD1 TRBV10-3 CAIREYGTGNTEAFF TGTGCCATCAGGGAGTACGGGACAGGGAACACTGAAGCTTTCTTT
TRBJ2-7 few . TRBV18 CASSPRSETYEQYF TGTGCCAGCTCACCACGGAGCGAAACCTACGAGCAGTACTTC
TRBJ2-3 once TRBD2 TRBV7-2 CASSLDPAGGLDTQYF TGTGCCAGCAGCTTAGACCCAGCGGGAGGGCTAGATACGCAGTATTTT
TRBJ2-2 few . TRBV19 CASSIRSDWQNTGELFF TGTGCCAGTAGTATCCGGTCGGACTGGCAGAACACCGGGGAGCTGTTTTTT
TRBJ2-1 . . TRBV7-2 CASSTSGTTGDREQFF TGTGCCAGCAGCACGTCCGGGACTACAGGGGACCGAGAGCAGTTCTTC
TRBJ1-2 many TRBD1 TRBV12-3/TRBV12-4 CASSPGQGDYGYTF TGTGCCAGCAGCCCAGGACAGGGTGACTATGGCTACACCTTC